What follows is one T cell receptor beta chain and its context. No antigen is known for it. The record has no base qualities; no much larger clone is one base away. The record originates from a study of T cell responses to AZD1222 COVID-19 vaccine listed by TCRdb under 2021. Regarding the research as a whole: AZD1222 recipients given second doses at about 4 weeks or at about 12 weeks were pooled, since spike-specific TCR depth and breadth were not found to differ between the two schedules. A total of 233 trial participants underwent TCR sequencing, of whom roughly 210 had received two doses of AZD1222 and 26 had received two doses of the MenACWY control vaccine. Trial participants were enrolled by age into subgroups of 18-55, 56-69 and 70-plus years, and about 150, 27 and 61 TCR-sequenced participants, respectively, were included in these subgroups.

The CDR3 spans 14 residues, from the cysteine through the phenylalanine. The read is trimmed to its CDR3 DNA, 42 bases read in frame from base 1. Via the germline V gene, CDR1 is KGHSH and CDR2 LQKENI. The junction shows trimming of 3 bases on V and 2 bases on J, plus 11 bases between the germline ends. Sample time point, as interpreted from the label and publication: baseline before first vaccination. Samples from vaccinated people were obtained from the UK trials COV001 and COV002, which included a single-blind randomized controlled phase 2/3 trial of AZD1222 (ChAdOx1 nCoV-19) in healthy adults. For TCRbeta chain sequencing, PBMC samples from trial participants were taken at day 0 and at day 28 after the second dose. The CDR3 regions of human TCRbeta chains were analyzed by immunosequencing. Per the authors' processing: Repertoire TCRs were matched against a reference library of SARS-CoV-2-specific TCRs generated with the MIRA antigen-specificity platform. Breadth meant the fraction of unique TCRs that were SARS-CoV-2-associated, whereas depth meant the fraction of total T cells that were SARS-CoV-2-associated. Using the MIRA data, each spike-specific TCR was assigned both to the spike region to which the TCR was reactive and to a CD4 or CD8 class. Log10-transformed breadth and depth values were compared by one-way ANOVA with Sidak's multiple comparisons tests. TCRdb provides this immuneACCESS table in a form limited to in-frame rearrangements. Some clones are lacking; in checked studies, under half of them reflect an unresolved V gene, and why the rest are absent is not known. V and J calls and clone size are given by that table; D and trimming were obtained from the DNA. The sample data list some 85,000 clones, and 75% to 90% of these were observed just once. Together, the top ten hold under 25% of the sample.

Results the study describes overall, beyond this receptor: Most participants were white British and females outnumbered males, and the authors suggested that clonal diversity may have been underestimated. No day 14 peak-response samples were available, so repertoires were characterized only after the peak T cell response. Reportedly, close to half of the unique spike-specific TCRs recognized epitopes lying outside the regions that are mutated in the B.1.351 and B.1.1.7 variants. The 56-69-year group was small, and its depth increase did not reach significance, likely because of low power. The whole spike protein was spanned by vaccine-associated CD4 TCRs, and dominant responses were seen in regions 160-218 and 743-854. After two AZD1222 doses, spike-specific TCR breadth and depth were significantly higher than at day 0 and than in MenACWY recipients. Conclusions about previously exposed vaccinees are limited because only six or seven AZD1222 recipients were SARS-CoV-2 seropositive at baseline.

The sequence was collected from an adult in good health. The starting material was peripheral blood, obtained on day 0 of AZD1222 vaccination. In this chain, TRBV18 is recombined with TRBJ2-7; TRBD2 is possibly the D segment (5 matching bases). The CDR3 region has the sequence CASSPQDGAYEQYF. Here is the DNA: TGTGCCAGCTCACCTCAGGACGGGGCCTACGAGCAGTACTTC.